The table lists the clone carrying this TCR beta chain with a count of one. Its antigen remains unidentified. Libraries were prepared by immunoSEQ multiplex PCR; TCRdb keeps only in-frame clonotypes and omits some of them. The data contain more than 35,000 clones, over 80% of them singletons. Trimming removed 4 bases from V and 4 bases from J, with 10 bases in between. Germline loops: CDR1 SGHRS, CDR2 YFSETQ. CDR3 length equals 13 residues. The sample originates from a study of cytomegalovirus exposure and HLA in healthy donors. Findings and limits, study-wide: Rare TCR sequences dominated, though some public TCRs recurred in many donors.

The sample taken for sequencing was PBMCs. The source of this sequence is a man aged 18 to 30 in good health and CMV-seronegative. The chain combines TRBV5-1 with TRBJ2-3; D is perhaps TRBD1 (5 bases). CDR3 region: CASSTGVSDTQYF. The CDR3 nucleotides read TGCGCCAGCAGCACAGGAGTGTCAGATACGCAGTATTTT.